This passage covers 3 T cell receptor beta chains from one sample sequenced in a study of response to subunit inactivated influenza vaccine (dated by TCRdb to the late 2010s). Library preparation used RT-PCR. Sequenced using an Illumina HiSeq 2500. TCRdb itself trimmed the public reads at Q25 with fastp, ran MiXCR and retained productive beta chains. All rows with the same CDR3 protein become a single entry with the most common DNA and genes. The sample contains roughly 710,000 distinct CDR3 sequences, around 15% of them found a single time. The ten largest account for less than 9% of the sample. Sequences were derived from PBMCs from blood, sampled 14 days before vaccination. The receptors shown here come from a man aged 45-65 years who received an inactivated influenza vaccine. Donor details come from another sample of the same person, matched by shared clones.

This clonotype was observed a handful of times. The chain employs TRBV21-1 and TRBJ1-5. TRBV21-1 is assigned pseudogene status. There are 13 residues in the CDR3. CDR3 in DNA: TGTGCCAGCGGAGTGCAGGGCAATCAGCCCCAGCATTTT. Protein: CASGVQGNQPQHF.

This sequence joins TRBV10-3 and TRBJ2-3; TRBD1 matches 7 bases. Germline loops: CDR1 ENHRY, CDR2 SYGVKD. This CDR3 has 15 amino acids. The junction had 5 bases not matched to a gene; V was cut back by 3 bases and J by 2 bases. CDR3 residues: CAISETGDHTDTQYF. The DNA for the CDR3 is TGTGCCATCAGTGAAACAGGGGACCACACAGATACGCAGTATTTT.

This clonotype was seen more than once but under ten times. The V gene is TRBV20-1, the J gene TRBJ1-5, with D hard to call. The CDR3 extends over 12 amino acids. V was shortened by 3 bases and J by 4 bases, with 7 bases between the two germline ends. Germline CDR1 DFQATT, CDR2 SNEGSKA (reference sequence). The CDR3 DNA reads TGCAGTGCTAGCGCGCCAAATCAGCCCCAGCATTTT. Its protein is CSASAPNQPQHF.